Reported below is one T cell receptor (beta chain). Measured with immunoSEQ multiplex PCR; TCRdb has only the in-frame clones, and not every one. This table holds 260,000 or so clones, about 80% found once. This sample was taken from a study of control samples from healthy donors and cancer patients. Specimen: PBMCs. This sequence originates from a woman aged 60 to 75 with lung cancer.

The CDR3 loop reads CASSPRQEAYGYTF. CDR3 sequence (DNA): TGTGCCAGCAGTCCCCGACAAGAAGCCTATGGCTACACCTTC. This chain uses TRBV6-6 with TRBJ1-2; D is uncertain. This CDR3 spans 14 amino acids. The ends were cut back, 5 bases at V and 4 bases at J, with 14 bases in the middle. Germline lookup yields CDR1 MNHNY and CDR2 SVGAGI (reference sequence).